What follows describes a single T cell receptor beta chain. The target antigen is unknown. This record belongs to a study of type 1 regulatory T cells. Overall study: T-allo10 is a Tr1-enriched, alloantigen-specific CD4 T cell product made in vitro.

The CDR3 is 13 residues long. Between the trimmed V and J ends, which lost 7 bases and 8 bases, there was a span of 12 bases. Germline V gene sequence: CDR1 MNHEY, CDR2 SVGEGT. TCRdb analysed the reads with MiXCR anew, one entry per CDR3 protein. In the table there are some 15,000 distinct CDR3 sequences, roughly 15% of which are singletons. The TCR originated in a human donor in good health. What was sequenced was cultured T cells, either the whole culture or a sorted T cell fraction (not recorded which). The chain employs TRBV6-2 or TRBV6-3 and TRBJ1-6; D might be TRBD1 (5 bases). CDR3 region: CASMHRLHSPLHF. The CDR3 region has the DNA TGTGCCAGCATGCACAGGCTGCATTCACCCCTCCACTTT.